The 11 T cell receptor beta chains presented below share a single source sample, sequenced in a study of T cells in Graves' hyperthyroidism and ophthalmopathy. There were TCR beta CDR3 regions amplified from RNA transcripts. TCR CDR3 underwent first-round RT-PCR with the HTBI primer set. TCRdb reanalysed the multiplex PCR reads using MiXCR and keeps one entry per CDR3 protein. The data contain fewer than 900,000 distinct CDR3 sequences, over 15% of them singletons. Material for sequencing was blood. The source of these receptors is a woman aged 45-65 years with Graves' hyperthyroidism that later progressed to Graves' ophthalmopathy.

This clonotype appeared many times. The chain has TRBV5-1 and TRBJ1-6; TRBD1 matches at 7 bases. CDR1 is SGHRS and CDR2 is YFSETQ in the germline V gene. The CDR3 extends over 17 amino acids. V was pared by 0 bases and J by 0 bases, with 3 bases of the junction left unmatched. This CDR3 is CASSLAGQVSYNSPLHF. DNA for the CDR3: TGCGCCAGCAGCTTGGCTGGACAGGTCTCCTATAATTCACCCCTCCACTTT. The whole variable domain, filled in from reference TRBV5-1 and TRBJ1-6, reads KAGVTQTPRYLIKTRGQQVTLSCSPISGHRSVSWYQQTPGQGLQFLFEYFSETQRNKGNFPGRFSGRQFSNSRSEMNVSTLELGDSALYLCASSLAGQVSYNSPLHFGNGTRLTVT.

This clonotype was found a few times. This CDR3 reads CASSQDRASGANVLTF. The CDR3 DNA follows: TGTGCCAGCAGCCAAGACAGGGCGTCTGGGGCCAACGTCCTGACTTTC. The chain carries TRBV3-1 and TRBJ2-6, with D perhaps TRBD1 (5 bases). Germline V lookup: CDR1 LGHDT, CDR2 YNNKEL (reference sequence). V lost 0 bases and J lost 1, with 7 bases in between. The CDR3 contains 16 residues. Supplemented by reference TRBV3-1 and TRBJ2-6, the full variable domain reads DTAVSQTPKYLVTQMGNDKSIKCEQNLGHDTMYWYKQDSKKFLKIMFSYNNKELIINETVPNRFSPKSPDKAHLNLHINSLELGDSAVYFCASSQDRASGANVLTFGAGSRLTVL.

The chain joins TRBV5-4 to TRBJ2-1; D tentatively reads TRBD1 or TRBD2 (5 bases each). V dropped 6 bases and J dropped 5 bases, with 15 bases sitting between them. Germline V CDR1 and CDR2: SGHNT, YYREEE (reference sequence). This CDR3 is built from 14 residues. As DNA, the CDR3 is TGTGCCAGCAAAAACCGGGACGGCAACAATGAGCAGTTCTTC. It yields the protein CASKNRDGNNEQFF.

A remark on this clonotype: A much larger clone lies a single base off, so this may be a read error. The genes are TRBV16 and TRBJ2-7; unclear D gene. The CDR3 has 14 amino acids. Germline V lookup: CDR1 KGHSY, CDR2 FQNENV. With 1 base removed from V and 3 bases from J, the gap between germline ends came to 10 bases. Here the CDR3 reads CASSQFLNSYEQYF. The CDR3 DNA sequence: TGTGCCAGCAGCCAATTCCTCAACAGCTACGAGCAGTACTTC.

Note on this clonotype: The CDR3 ends on some other residue instead of the conserved phenylalanine or tryptophan, so this is likely a read error. The chain combines TRBV30 with TRBJ2-3, with unresolved D. CDR3 size: 12 residues. Trimming pared 4 bases from V and 2 bases from J, leaving 7 bases between. Germline CDR1 GTSNPN, CDR2 SVGIG (reference sequence). The CDR3 reads CAWKPVTDTQYL. For the CDR3, the DNA is TGTGCCTGGAAGCCCGTCACAGATACGCAGTATCTT.

This clonotype was seen only a few times. V usage is TRBV6-1 and J usage is TRBJ2-2; TRBD1 matches at 8 bases. Germline values: CDR1 MNHNS, CDR2 SASEGT. The CDR3 loop spans 14 amino acids. Germline trimming cut 10 bases from V and 3 bases from J; bases unmatched to any gene: 7. CDR3 sequence reads: CATNRGFDTGELFF. DNA for the CDR3: TGTGCCACAAACAGGGGGTTCGACACCGGGGAGCTGTTTTTT.

Regarding this clonotype: This clone may be a read error of a much larger clone one base away. The V and J genes are TRBV12-3 or TRBV12-4 and TRBJ1-4; no clear D. V was pared by 1 base and J by 7 bases, with 13 bases between. The CDR3 covers 15 residues. The CDR3 sequence is CASSLGSTPIEKLFF. The DNA of the CDR3 is TGTGCCAGCAGTTTAGGGAGTACACCTATTGAAAAACTGTTTTTT.

The CDR3 region has the DNA TGTGCCACCAGCAGAGACTACCGCGGCTTCGATGAGCAGTTCTTC. Residues: CATSRDYRGFDEQFF. The V call is TRBV15, the J call TRBJ2-1; D is undetermined. The CDR3 runs to 15 residues. Germline CDR1 LNHNV, CDR2 YYDKDF (reference sequence). V lost 0 bases, J lost 8 bases, and 14 bases lay in between.

In its sample, this clonotype was seen many times. This chain connects TRBV18 to TRBJ1-1, with D possibly matching TRBD1 (6 bases). V was trimmed by 2 bases and J by 6 bases, leaving 16 bases between them. This CDR3 is 15 amino acids long. Per germline, CDR1 KGHSH and CDR2 LQKENI. In DNA, the CDR3 is TGTGCCAGCTCACCAGAACAGGGTCTGCGCGCTGAAGCTTTCTTT. This codes for CASSPEQGLRAEAFF.

This rearrangement joins TRBV5-1 to TRBJ1-1; 8 bases map to TRBD1. This CDR3 has 16 residues. Germline CDR1 SGHRS, CDR2 YFSETQ. V lost 2 bases and J lost 2; bases outside the gene matches: 8. The CDR3 sequence is CASSLQGVNYNTEAFF. For the CDR3, the DNA is TGCGCCAGCAGCTTACAGGGGGTAAATTACAACACTGAAGCTTTCTTT.

The sample holds many counts of this clonotype. The chain is built from TRBV30 and TRBJ1-1, with a possible D match to TRBD1 (5 bases). With 2 bases removed from V and 3 bases from J, the gap between germline ends came to 13 bases. The CDR3 extends over 14 amino acids. Germline CDR1 and CDR2: GTSNPN and SVGIG (reference sequence). Here the CDR3 DNA reads TGTGCCTGGAGTAGAGGGGTTGGGTACACTGAAGCTTTCTTT. Translation: CAWSRGVGYTEAFF.